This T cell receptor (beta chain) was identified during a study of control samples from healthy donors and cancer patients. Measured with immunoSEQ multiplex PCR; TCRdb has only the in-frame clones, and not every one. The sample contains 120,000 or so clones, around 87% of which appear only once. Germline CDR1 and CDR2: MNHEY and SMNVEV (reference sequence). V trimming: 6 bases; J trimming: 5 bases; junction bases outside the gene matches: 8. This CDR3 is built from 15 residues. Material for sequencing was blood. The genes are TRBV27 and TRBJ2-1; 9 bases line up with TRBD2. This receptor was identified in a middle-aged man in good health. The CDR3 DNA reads TGTGCCAGCAGGCGGAGCGGGGGGAGTAACAATGAGCAGTTCTTC. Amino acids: CASRRSGGSNNEQFF.